Listed below are T cell receptor beta chains from one sample, sequenced in a study of T cell repertoires in cytomegalovirus infection. TCRdb fed the reads into MiXCR, producing one record per CDR3 protein. Of around 540,000 distinct CDR3 sequences listed, about 33% are singletons. No antigen has been assigned to these receptors. Sequencing was performed on cultured PBMCs, taken from culture after CMV antigen stimulation. These receptors were taken from a human donor in good health (CMV status not recorded). Some clones in this sample may be carry-over from other donors' samples. Both conserved end residues are part of each CDR3. The D gene is left open where the match is weak. The size field is filled for only some rows; it gives once, few, many or a size class.

d_gene | j_gene | v_gene | abundance | CDR3aa | CDR3nt
NA | TRBJ2-7 | TRBV7-2 | few | CASGLSLATYEQYF | TGTGCCAGCGGCTTGTCTCTAGCCACCTACGAGCAGTACTTC
TRBD1 | TRBJ2-5 | TRBV14 | few | CASSQDTDRGITQYF | TGTGCCAGCAGCCAAGATACGGACAGGGGAATTACCCAGTACTTC
NA | TRBJ2-1 | TRBV4-1 | NA | CASSREHAGAADNEQFF | TGCGCCAGCAGCCGGGAACATGCGGGGGCCGCAGACAATGAGCAGTTCTTC
NA | TRBJ2-1 | TRBV2 | NA | CASVERRSYNEQFF | TGTGCCAGTGTGGAACGGCGCTCCTACAATGAGCAGTTCTTC
NA | TRBJ2-1 | TRBV24-1 | few | CATSGQGVSGTYNEQFF | TGTGCCACCAGTGGGCAGGGGGTTAGCGGGACCTACAATGAGCAGTTCTTC
TRBD2 | TRBJ2-5 | TRBV7-2 | many | CASSSEPGGNPPKTQYF | TGTGCCAGCAGCTCGGAGCCCGGGGGGAACCCTCCGAAGACCCAGTACTTC
TRBD2 | TRBJ2-2 | TRBV9 | NA | CASSVSGSNTGELFF | TGTGCCAGCAGCGTAAGCGGGAGCAACACCGGGGAGCTGTTTTTT
TRBD2 | TRBJ2-5 | TRBV19 | few | CASSLGLAGGVETQYF | TGTGCCAGTAGTCTGGGACTAGCGGGAGGAGTAGAGACCCAGTACTTC
NA | TRBJ2-3 | TRBV6-1 | NA | CASTPGRHTGTDTQYF | TGTGCCAGCACCCCGGGACGCCACACTGGCACAGATACGCAGTATTTT
TRBD2 | TRBJ2-1 | TRBV4-2 | NA | CASSPRAREGEQFF | TGTGCCAGCAGCCCACGAGCCAGGGAGGGTGAGCAGTTCTTC